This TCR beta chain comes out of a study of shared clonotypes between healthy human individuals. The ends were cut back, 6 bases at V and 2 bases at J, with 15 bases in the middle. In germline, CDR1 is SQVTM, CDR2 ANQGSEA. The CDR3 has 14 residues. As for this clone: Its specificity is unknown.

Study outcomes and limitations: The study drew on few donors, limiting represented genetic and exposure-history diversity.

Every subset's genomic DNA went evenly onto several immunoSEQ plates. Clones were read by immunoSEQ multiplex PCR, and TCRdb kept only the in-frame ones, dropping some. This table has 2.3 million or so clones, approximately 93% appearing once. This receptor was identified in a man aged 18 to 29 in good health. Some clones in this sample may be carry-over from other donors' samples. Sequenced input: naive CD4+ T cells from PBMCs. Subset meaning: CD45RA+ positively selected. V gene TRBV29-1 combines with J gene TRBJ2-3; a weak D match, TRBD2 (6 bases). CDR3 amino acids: CSVDPGLHTDTQYF. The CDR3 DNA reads TGCAGCGTCGATCCGGGACTTCACACAGATACGCAGTATTTT.